Listed below are T cell receptor beta chains from one sample, sequenced in a study of shared clonotypes between healthy human individuals. Profiling relied on immunoSEQ multiplex PCR, and the TCRdb table lists in-frame clones only, not all of them. The data contain roughly 2,000,000 clones, approximately 94% of them singletons. Sequencing was performed on naive CD8+ T cells sorted from blood. These TCRs come from a young man in good health. CDR3s include the opening cysteine and the closing phenylalanine or tryptophan. Each record gives: D gene, V gene, J gene, clone size, CDR3 protein, CDR3 DNA. The D gene is left open where the match is weak. Expanded clones get a size class; other rows say once, few or many, or leave the size out.

d_gene: .
v_gene: TRBV27
j_gene: TRBJ2-3
abundance: .
CDR3aa: CASSSTVLDTQYF
CDR3nt: TGTGCCAGCAGTTCCACGGTGTTGGATACGCAGTATTTT

d_gene: TRBD1
v_gene: TRBV7-2
j_gene: TRBJ2-1
abundance: .
CDR3aa: CASSRTGRGNEQFF
CDR3nt: TGTGCCAGCAGCCGGACAGGGAGAGGCAATGAGCAGTTCTTC

d_gene: TRBD2
v_gene: TRBV27
j_gene: TRBJ2-7
abundance: .
CDR3aa: CASSLRAGEQYF
CDR3nt: TGTGCCAGCAGTTTAAGAGCGGGAGAGCAGTACTTC

d_gene: TRBD1
v_gene: TRBV5-6
j_gene: TRBJ2-5
abundance: .
CDR3aa: CASSWGTGGPQETQYF
CDR3nt: TGTGCCAGCAGCTGGGGGACAGGGGGCCCACAAGAGACCCAGTACTTC

d_gene: .
v_gene: TRBV4-1
j_gene: TRBJ2-1
abundance: .
CDR3aa: CASSRTIQGDYNEQFF
CDR3nt: TGCGCCAGCAGCCGAACGATCCAGGGAGACTACAATGAGCAGTTCTTC

d_gene: .
v_gene: TRBV7-9
j_gene: TRBJ1-3
abundance: .
CDR3aa: CASSPEDSGNTIYF
CDR3nt: TGTGCCAGCAGCCCGGAGGACTCTGGAAACACCATATATTTT

d_gene: TRBD1
v_gene: TRBV2
j_gene: TRBJ1-2
abundance: .
CDR3aa: CASSDGGGTGYTF
CDR3nt: TGTGCCAGCAGTGATGGAGGGGGCACTGGCTACACCTTC

d_gene: TRBD1
v_gene: TRBV2
j_gene: TRBJ2-2
abundance: .
CDR3aa: CASSDPRGQGNTGELFF
CDR3nt: TGTGCCAGCAGTGACCCTCGAGGACAGGGGAACACCGGGGAGCTGTTTTTT

d_gene: .
v_gene: TRBV29-1
j_gene: TRBJ2-5
abundance: .
CDR3aa: CSVAAGQETQYF
CDR3nt: TGCAGCGTTGCCGCGGGCCAAGAGACCCAGTACTTC

d_gene: .
v_gene: TRBV7-6
j_gene: TRBJ1-5
abundance: .
CDR3aa: CASSSGKGGGQPQHF
CDR3nt: TGTGCCAGCAGTTCCGGAAAGGGAGGAGGTCAGCCCCAGCATTTT

d_gene: .
v_gene: TRBV7-9
j_gene: TRBJ2-3
abundance: .
CDR3aa: CASTLSGYTQYF
CDR3nt: TGTGCCAGCACCCTCTCGGGTTATACGCAGTATTTT

d_gene: TRBD1
v_gene: TRBV6-5
j_gene: TRBJ2-7
abundance: .
CDR3aa: CASSYGQGVYEQYF
CDR3nt: TGTGCCAGCAGTTACGGGCAGGGGGTGTACGAGCAGTACTTC

d_gene: TRBD1
v_gene: TRBV28
j_gene: TRBJ1-5
abundance: .
CDR3aa: CASSPTGAGNQPQHF
CDR3nt: TGTGCCAGCAGTCCGACAGGGGCTGGCAATCAGCCCCAGCATTTT

d_gene: .
v_gene: TRBV6-1
j_gene: TRBJ2-1
abundance: once
CDR3aa: CASSEDSRGYNEQFF
CDR3nt: TGTGCCAGCAGTGAAGACTCAAGGGGATACAATGAGCAGTTCTTC

d_gene: TRBD1
v_gene: TRBV30
j_gene: TRBJ1-2
abundance: .
CDR3aa: CAWRETRQGAVNYGYTF
CDR3nt: TGTGCCTGGAGAGAGACTAGACAGGGGGCGGTGAACTATGGCTACACCTTC